This T cell receptor (beta chain) comes out of a study of T-cell reconstitution after alpha-beta-depleted transplantation in children. Whole-study results and caveats: The origin of alpha-beta T cells about two months after transplant was reportedly several hundred expanded graft clones. Elevated TCRbeta diversity at day 60 was traced, in some patients, to surviving recipient T cells and thymic progenitors. Newly produced T cells mostly accounted for T-cell counts and diversity one year post-transplant.

With 2 bases removed from V and 4 bases from J, the gap between germline ends came to 18 bases. The CDR3 has 15 amino acids. Germline CDR1 reads DFQATT; CDR2 reads SNEGSKA (reference sequence). Unique molecular identifiers were used to barcode this TCRbeta library. TCRdb called the PCR reads again in MiXCR, with one record for every CDR3 protein. Among fewer than 250,000 distinct CDR3 sequences listed, approximately 15% were seen once. With regard to this clonotype: Its antigen is unknown.

The source material was PBMCs, mostly from graft donor cells, sampled 360 days after TCRalphabeta/CD19-depleted stem cell transplant. The TCR comes from a male patient between 2 and 10 years old who had a stem cell transplant for acute lymphoblastic leukemia, so the T cells may come from the graft donor. V gene TRBV20-1 combines with J gene TRBJ2-7, with D hard to call. CDR3 bases: TGCAGTGCTAGAATGAACAGTAGACGTTGGTACGAGCAGTACTTC. It codes for CSARMNSRRWYEQYF.